This T cell receptor (beta chain) derives from a study of human T cells and chemical hapten exposure (dated by TCRdb to about 2021). About the full investigation: For sensitization, 2% DPC in acetone was applied to a 2 cm by 2 cm area of upper inner arm skin. Throughout the approximately 24-week study period, patients were also given weekly therapeutic DPC doses on the scalp. Patch tests used Finn chambers with 0.01% DPC on the upper back, scored after 6 days by International Contact Dermatitis Research Group standards. The mostly female patient cohort included alopecia areata with under or over 50% scalp involvement, alopecia totalis and alopecia universalis. Libraries were pooled for sequencing, and per-sample TCR yields varied mainly because of small differences in library volumes within the pool. The study tracked peripheral blood TCR repertoire changes in vivo during primary and secondary sensitization to the hapten diphenylcyclopropenone (DPC) in alopecia patients. Blood was sampled from patients pre-sensitization (week 0) and at 2, 6 and about 24 weeks after DPC sensitization. For TCR sequencing, blood came from 25 to 35 alopecia patients at anywhere from one to four time points (pre-sensitization, 2, 6 and 24 weeks).

Libraries were built with RACE. Sequencing was carried out with a NextSeq 500. During library preparation, unique molecular identifiers were attached to individual cDNA molecules so that TCRs could be counted in a quantitative, reproducible way. From each blood RNA sample, both TCR alpha and TCR beta chains were sequenced. Regarding the original processing steps: Samples had a median of roughly 99,000 TCRs, with a range from about 23,224 to 750,000. The Decombinator software suite was used to annotate the V, J and CDR3 of the TCR reads. For PS versus PT1 abundance plots, all samples were subsampled to the same number of TCRs (28,000). TCRs were defined as expanded if absent before sensitization and observed at least eight times at the 2-week time point. TCRdb passed the public sequencing reads through fastp at Q25 and MiXCR, retaining productive beta sequences. Rows with a matching CDR3 protein are joined into one entry that keeps the most common DNA and genes. TCRdb assigned the V and J calls; the authors' analysis was not used. Present in this sample are around 380,000 distinct CDR3 sequences, around 5.5% of which were seen just once. The ten largest account for over 6.5% of the sample.

In this sample, this clonotype turned up many times. The antigen this receptor binds is unknown. Base qualities are not recorded, but no much larger clone differs from it by a single base. Broad study findings and their caveats: All patients had alopecia, a presumed autoimmune disease, so their immune response might differ from that of healthy individuals. Repeated subsampling changed both the strength of the expansion versus patch-test correlation and the threshold at which that correlation became significant. Patch test score correlated positively with the number of PT1 expanded TCRs, reaching significance at thresholds 8, 16 and 32 but not at 4. DPC sensitization did not change how many TCRs were above 1 in 1000 frequency, and no evidence was found of alterations in global repertoire structure. Significantly more large CDR3 similarity clusters were formed by expanded TCRs than by pre-sensitization or healthy control sets, consistent with antigen-driven responses.

Taken from the germline V gene, the CDR1 and CDR2 loops are MGHRA and YSYEKL. V was cut back by 4 bases and J by 4 bases, leaving a gap of 10 bases between them. Including cysteine and phenylalanine, the CDR3 has 13 amino acids. The only DNA kept is the CDR3, 39 bases in frame from the first base. Read against the paper, the sample's time point label means: pre-sensitization, week 0. The treatment or condition label on this specimen signifies: therapeutic diphenylcyclopropenone sensitization with weekly scalp DPC. At every patch-test visit, the blood draw took place before the patch test was put on. To be eligible, patients had to be aged 18 to 70, diagnosed with alopecia and judged suitable for DPC therapy, while pregnant patients were excluded. Total RNA was extracted from unfractionated whole blood collected in Tempus Blood RNA tubes.

Recombination connected TRBV4-1 to TRBJ1-1; the D gene is not confidently resolved. Sample: whole blood, taken in connection with sensitization to the hapten diphenylcyclopropenone (DPC). The receptor was isolated from a woman aged 18-29 years with alopecia areata. Some clones in this sample may be carry-over from other donors' samples. In nucleotides, the sequence is TGCGCCAGCAGCCGACGCGAGGGCACTGAAGCTTTCTTT. Its coded protein is CASSRREGTEAFF.